This record looks at one T cell receptor (beta chain) sequence and its context. Only four of the eight donors provided an approximately 0.45-1 mL blood sample. Only in-frame clones appear in the TCRdb table, and some are missing; sequencing was by immunoSEQ multiplex PCR. Of 35,000 to 45,000 clones in the sample, 94% were seen once. The V gene lost 0 bases and the J gene lost 6 bases, with 3 bases spanning the gap. The germline gives CDR1 SGHVS, CDR2 FQNEAQ. The CDR3 spans 12 residues. The sample belongs to a study of human thymus T cells. The gene calls are TRBV7-8 and TRBJ2-1; D is undetermined. This TCR was sampled from a boy younger than two with a congenital heart defect but otherwise immunologically healthy. Sequencing was carried out using blood. For the CDR3, the DNA is TGTGCCAGCAGCTTAGCGCGCAATGAGCAGTTCTTC. Its translation is CASSLARNEQFF.